This entry lists 12 T cell receptor beta chains sequenced from one sample in a study of cytomegalovirus exposure and HLA in healthy donors. PCR amplification relied on 60 Vbeta primers (plus 13 Jbeta primers). Clones were sequenced by immunoSEQ multiplex PCR, and TCRdb holds only the in-frame ones, with some missing. The table includes some 200,000 clones, 60% to 80% detected once. The sample consisted of PBMCs. The receptors were gathered from a man aged 18 to 35 in good health and CMV-seronegative.

The J gene is TRBJ1-5, the V gene TRBV6-5; perhaps TRBD1 as D (6 bases). V was cut by 4 bases and J by 4 bases, with 17 bases left in between. Per germline, CDR1 MNHEY and CDR2 SVGAGI. The CDR3 covers 16 residues. CDR3 bases: TGTGCCAGCAGTTGGAAAGACAGGCCACCTAATCAGCCCCAGCATTTT. It is translated as CASSWKDRPPNQPQHF.

The chain joins TRBV7-6 to TRBJ2-1, with 13 bases lining up with TRBD2. V was pared by 4 bases and J by 2 bases, with 11 bases of the junction left unmatched. The CDR3 sequence is 19 residues long. Germline CDR1 is SGHVS and CDR2 is FNYEAQ. CDR3 nucleotide sequence: TGTGCCAGCAGCTCACCGGGACTAGCGGGACCCTCCCCCTACAATGAGCAGTTCTTC. Protein sequence: CASSSPGLAGPSPYNEQFF.

The chain is built from TRBV6-5 and TRBJ1-2; D not resolved. V lost 0 bases to trimming and J lost 8 bases, with 13 bases between them. The CDR3 has 14 residues. From germline, CDR1 is MNHEY and CDR2 SVGAGI. In DNA form, the CDR3 reads TGTGCCAGCAGTTACTCCCCGGGATCGGACGGCTACACCTTC. Amino acid sequence: CASSYSPGSDGYTF.

The V and J genes are TRBV30 and TRBJ2-3; D may be TRBD2 (6 bases). Germline V CDR1 and CDR2: GTSNPN, SVGIG (reference sequence). The CDR3 spans 16 residues. V was pared by 3 bases and J by 6 bases, with 22 bases between. The CDR3, as DNA: TGTGCCTGGAGCCCCGGTATGGGCGGGACGGGGGATACGCAGTATTTT. This sequence encodes CAWSPGMGGTGDTQYF.

V usage is TRBV7-3 and J usage is TRBJ2-7, with TRBD2 matching over 8 bases. This CDR3 is built from 15 residues. CDR1 SGHTA and CDR2 FQGTGA come from the germline V gene. V was pared by 2 bases and J by 0 bases, with 3 bases of the junction left unmatched. CDR3 sequence reads: CASSLLAGSSYEQYF. DNA of the CDR3: TGTGCCAGCAGCTTATTAGCGGGAAGCTCCTACGAGCAGTACTTC.

In regard to this clone: The sample carries other DNA sequences with the same CDR3. The CDR3 spells CASSPGTGYEQYF. As DNA, the CDR3 is TGTGCCAGCTCACCTGGGACAGGGTACGAGCAGTACTTC. The V call is TRBV18, the J call TRBJ2-7, with 9 bases identical to TRBD1. This CDR3 spans 13 amino acids. Germline V gives CDR1 KGHSH, CDR2 LQKENI. V lost 3 bases and J lost 4; bases outside the gene matches: 1. Supplemented by reference TRBV18 and TRBJ2-7, the full variable domain reads NAGVMQNPRHLVRRRGQEARLRCSPMKGHSHVYWYRQLPEEGLKFMVYLQKENIIDESGMPKERFSAEFPKEGPSILRIQQVVRGDSAAYFCASSPGTGYEQYFGPGTRLTVT.

A single count supports this clone. The chain has TRBV7-8 and TRBJ1-3; perhaps TRBD1 as D (5 bases). V was pared by 3 bases and J by 0 bases, with 12 bases between. The CDR3 contains 16 residues. Germline CDR1 SGHVS, CDR2 FQNEAQ. The CDR3 loop reads CASSFDRPLSGNTIYF. CDR3 bases: TGTGCCAGCAGCTTCGACAGACCGCTCTCTGGAAACACCATATATTTT.

This clone was detected only once. V and J are TRBV6-1 and TRBJ1-1, with 7 bases identical to TRBD1. The CDR3 totals 14 residues. Germline lookup yields CDR1 MNHNS and CDR2 SASEGT. The J segment lost 4 bases and the V segment lost 5 bases, leaving 7 bases of the junction unmatched. For the CDR3, the DNA is TGTGCCAGCAGTAAGACAGGGTCTGGCACTGAAGCTTTCTTT. Its translation: CASSKTGSGTEAFF.

This clone was detected only once. CDR3 nucleotides: TGTGCCAGCAGCTTAGTGCCGGTGACGAACACCGGGGAGCTGTTTTTT. It is translated as CASSLVPVTNTGELFF. The J gene is TRBJ2-2, the V gene TRBV7-8; no clear D. Trimming pared 1 base from V and 0 bases from J, leaving 9 bases between. Germline values: CDR1 SGHVS, CDR2 FQNEAQ. The CDR3 sequence is 16 residues long. The full variable domain, with the rest looked up from reference TRBV7-8 and TRBJ2-2, is GAGVSQSPRYKVAKRGQDVALRCDPISGHVSLFWYQQALGQGPEFLTYFQNEAQLDKSGLPSDRFFAERPEGSVSTLKIQRTQQEDSAVYLCASSLVPVTNTGELFFGEGSRLTVL.

The chain links TRBV10-1 to TRBJ2-1, with D possibly TRBD2 on 6 matching bases. V was shortened by 0 bases and J by 4 bases, with 16 bases between the two germline ends. CDR3 length equals 17 residues. Germline lookup yields CDR1 WNHNN and CDR2 SYGVQD (reference sequence). The CDR3, as DNA: TGCGCCAGCAGTGAGTCAGGCGGGGCCGGCTCTTACAATGAGCAGTTCTTC. Translated, it gives CASSESGGAGSYNEQFF.

The chain employs TRBV27 and TRBJ1-6; D call uncertain. Per the germline V gene, CDR1 is MNHEY and CDR2 is SMNVEV (reference sequence). V lost 7 bases and J lost 7, with 8 bases in between. The CDR3 has 12 residues. The CDR3 nucleotides are TGTGCCAGCAATAGTTTCAATTCACCCCTCCACTTT. It codes for CASNSFNSPLHF.

The chain recombines TRBV7-8 with TRBJ2-3, with 9 positions matching TRBD2. Germline CDR1 SGHVS, CDR2 FQNEAQ. The trim removed 4 bases at V and 3 bases at J, leaving 11 bases unmatched. This CDR3 has 17 residues. CDR3 in amino acids: CASSSPLREGETDTQYF. The CDR3 nucleotides are TGTGCCAGCAGCTCCCCGTTGCGGGAGGGTGAGACAGATACGCAGTATTTT.